The 27 T cell receptor beta chains below all came from one sample that was sequenced in a study of T cell repertoires in cytomegalovirus infection. TCRdb passed the reads through MiXCR, listing each CDR3 protein once. The sample lists approximately 770,000 distinct CDR3 sequences; 25% to 35% were seen once. Which antigens these TCRs recognize remains unknown. The sequencing here drew on cultured CD8+ T cells from PBMCs, taken from culture after CMV antigen stimulation. Receptors were obtained from a human donor in good health (CMV status not recorded). Some clones in this sample may be carry-over from other donors' samples.

The chain recombines TRBV6-1 with TRBJ1-5; D not resolved. In germline, CDR1 is MNHNS, CDR2 SASEGT. Trimming pared 0 bases from V and 0 bases from J, leaving 3 bases between. This CDR3 has 14 amino acids. The CDR3 is CASSEASSNQPQHF. In nucleotides, the CDR3 is TGTGCCAGCAGTGAAGCGAGTAGCAATCAGCCCCAGCATTTT.

The gene calls are TRBV27 and TRBJ2-7; TRBD1 matches at 9 bases. CDR3 length: 16 residues. Germline V gives CDR1 MNHEY, CDR2 SMNVEV (reference sequence). Trimming at V came to 6 bases and at J to 1 base, leaving 10 bases not matched to a gene. CDR3 amino acids: CASSEEPGTGSYEQYF. In DNA, the CDR3 is TGTGCCAGCAGCGAAGAACCCGGGACAGGGTCCTACGAGCAGTACTTC.

The V call is TRBV4-3, the J call TRBJ2-6; no clear D gene. Germline CDR1 LGHNA, CDR2 YSLEER. This CDR3 spans 17 amino acids. Trimming cost V 1 base and J 0 bases, with 10 bases left between them. CDR3 coding DNA: TGCGCCAGCAGCCAAGTCGTAAACCTCTCTGGGGCCAACGTCCTGACTTTC. This translates into CASSQVVNLSGANVLTF.

The chain is built from TRBV5-6 and TRBJ2-5, with 9 bases that match TRBD2. Germline lookup yields CDR1 SGHDT and CDR2 YYEEEE. V lost 4 bases and J lost 2; bases outside the gene matches: 9. This CDR3 region has 16 residues. DNA of the CDR3: TGTGCCAGCAGCCCGGTACGACTAGCGGAGCAAGAGACCCAGTACTTC. Protein sequence: CASSPVRLAEQETQYF. Looking up the rest from reference TRBV5-6 and TRBJ2-5 gives the full variable domain: DAGVTQSPTHLIKTRGQQVTLRCSPKSGHDTVSWYQQALGQGPQFIFQYYEEEERQRGNFPDRFSGHQFPNYSSELNVNALLLGDSALYLCASSPVRLAEQETQYFGPGTRLLVL.

This clonotype was recorded many times. The chain is built from TRBV7-2 and TRBJ1-1; 7 positions agree with TRBD1. The junction had 12 bases not matched to a gene; V was cut back by 4 bases and J by 1 base. This CDR3 comprises 17 residues. CDR1 SGHTA and CDR2 FQGNSA come from the germline V gene. CDR3 nucleotide sequence: TGTGCCAGCAGCTCATGGACAGGAGGGGTTAGGAACACTGAAGCTTTCTTT. The encoded protein is CASSSWTGGVRNTEAFF.

J is TRBJ2-1 and V is TRBV7-9, with 7 bases fitting TRBD2. From germline, CDR1 is SEHNR and CDR2 FQNEAQ (reference sequence). The CDR3 is made up of 17 amino acids. Losses at the gene ends were 2 bases for V and 6 bases for J; bases not matched to a gene: 13. CDR3 residues: CASSLQRRGEQTNEQFF. The CDR3 coding sequence is TGTGCCAGCAGCTTACAGCGCCGGGGGGAACAAACCAATGAGCAGTTCTTC.

This clonotype was seen a few times. The chain has TRBV7-9 and TRBJ2-3; 9 bases fit TRBD2. The CDR3 contains 17 residues. V lost 5 bases and J lost 4; bases outside the gene matches: 13. Per the germline V gene, CDR1 is SEHNR and CDR2 is FQNEAQ (reference sequence). CDR3 in amino acids: CASSEQAGGELADTQYF. CDR3 sequence (DNA): TGTGCCAGCAGCGAACAAGCGGGGGGCGAGTTAGCAGATACGCAGTATTTT.

This clonotype was counted a few times. The DNA of the CDR3 is TGTGCCAGCAGTCCCGGAACCGGGTACGATAATTCACCCCTCCACTTT. Translating gives CASSPGTGYDNSPLHF. This rearrangement joins TRBV28 to TRBJ1-6; D not resolved. CDR3 size: 16 residues. Deletions cut 5 bases from V and 5 bases from J, with 16 bases between. CDR1 is MDHEN, CDR2 SYDVKM, per germline.

J is TRBJ1-5 and V is TRBV6-2 or TRBV6-3; 10 positions match TRBD1. The CDR3 contains 18 residues. In germline, CDR1 is MNHEY, CDR2 SVGEGT. After removal of 4 bases from V and 6 bases from J, the junction contained 15 bases not matched to a gene. DNA for the CDR3: TGTGCCAGCAGTTCGACCACCCGACAGGGGGCCCACAGTCAGCCCCAGCATTTT. It yields the protein CASSSTTRQGAHSQPQHF.

Regarding this clonotype: This may be a read error: a much more frequent sequence differs by one nucleotide. The chain joins TRBV27 to TRBJ2-7; D gene ambiguous. V was pared by 5 bases and J by 3 bases, with 11 bases between. CDR3 length: 13 residues. Germline V gene data show CDR1 as MNHEY and CDR2 as SMNVEV (reference sequence). The CDR3 reads CASSPGPFYEQYV. CDR3 nucleotide sequence: TGTGCCAGCAGTCCCGGGCCCTTCTACGAGCAGTACGTC.

The CDR3 sequence: CASSLVAGATGELFF. CDR3 DNA sequence: TGTGCCAGCAGTTTAGTAGCGGGGGCCACCGGGGAGCTGTTTTTT. This rearrangement joins TRBV12-3 or TRBV12-4 to TRBJ2-2; 9 bases fit TRBD2. With V trimmed by 1 base and J by 4 bases, 1 base remained unmatched. CDR3 length: 15 amino acids.

The chain employs TRBV27 and TRBJ2-7; TRBD2 agrees at 10 bases. This CDR3 spans 15 amino acids. Germline-derived CDR1 and CDR2 are MNHEY and SMNVEV (reference sequence). Trimming at V came to 2 bases and at J to 3 bases, leaving 4 bases not matched to a gene. The CDR3 loop is CASSLRASGGYEQYV. As DNA, the CDR3 is TGTGCCAGCAGTTTAAGGGCTAGCGGGGGCTACGAGCAGTACGTC.

This clonotype has more than one count but fewer than ten. J is TRBJ1-1 and V is TRBV6-7, with D maybe TRBD1 (5 bases). TRBV6-7 is labeled an ORF, and its function is uncertain. The CDR3 has 21 amino acids. Trimming pared 0 bases from V and 1 base from J, leaving 27 bases between. CDR3 DNA: TGTGCCAGCAGTTACTCGAACAGGTCAGCGTCCCTCCTTATGGAGAACACTGAAGCTTTCTTT. Amino acid sequence: CASSYSNRSASLLMENTEAFF.

The gene calls are TRBV10-3 and TRBJ1-3; D is perhaps TRBD1 (5 bases). Germline-derived CDR1 and CDR2 are ENHRY and SYGVKD. Trimming removed 10 bases from V and 15 bases from J, with 25 bases in between. The length of the CDR3 is 13 residues. The CDR3 loop is CATTDAGDLEGYF. DNA for the CDR3: TGTGCCACCACGGATGCGGGGGACCTAGAAGGATATTTT.

The chain uses TRBV5-1 and TRBJ2-1, with TRBD2 matching over 8 bases. Germline values: CDR1 SGHRS, CDR2 YFSETQ. This CDR3 spans 16 amino acids. J lost 5 bases, V lost 0 bases, and 7 bases had no gene match. As DNA, the CDR3 is TGCGCCAGCAGCTTGGGTTTCGGACTAGCCGACAATGAGCAGTTCTTC. This gives the protein CASSLGFGLADNEQFF.

Note on this clonotype: A much larger clonotype is one base distant, so this may be a read error. The chain joins TRBV7-6 to TRBJ2-7; D is unresolved. CDR1 is SGHVS, CDR2 FNYEAQ, per germline. The CDR3 is 12 residues long. The CDR3 nucleotides read TGTGCCACCAGCGCTAGCTCCTACGAGCAGTACTTC. Translated: CATSASSYEQYF.

The chain joins TRBV18 to TRBJ2-4; maybe TRBD1 (6 bases). The germline V gene has CDR1 KGHSH and CDR2 LQKENI. There are 19 residues in the CDR3. V was shortened by 2 bases and J by 1 base, with 21 bases between the two germline ends. The DNA of the CDR3 is TGTGCCAGCTCACCAAGAGGTCAGGGGTCCTCGGGGGCCAAAAACATTCAGTACTTC. Translated, it gives CASSPRGQGSSGAKNIQYF.

The rearrangement joins TRBV29-1 to TRBJ2-2, with no clear D. This CDR3 comprises 12 residues. CDR1 is SQVTM and CDR2 is ANQGSEA in the germline V gene. Trimming took off 4 bases at V and 4 bases at J, with 7 bases between the two ends. CDR3 protein: CSVGTLTGELFF. The CDR3 nucleotides are TGCAGCGTTGGAACCCTCACCGGGGAGCTGTTTTTT.

The chain combines TRBV12-3 or TRBV12-4 with TRBJ1-1, with D maybe TRBD1 (5 bases). The CDR3 loop spans 14 amino acids. Trimming removed 1 base at V and 3 bases at J, with 9 bases between. The CDR3 sequence: CASSLVGGYTEAFF. Here the CDR3 DNA reads TGTGCCAGCAGTTTAGTCGGGGGTTACACTGAAGCTTTCTTT.

A few counts support this clonotype. J is TRBJ2-1 and V is TRBV20-1; a weak D match, TRBD1 (5 bases). Trimming took 5 bases from V and 2 from J, leaving 13 bases between them. Germline lookup yields CDR1 DFQATT and CDR2 SNEGSKA (reference sequence). CDR3 length: 14 amino acids. CDR3 residues: CSAFDRGPYNEQFF. The CDR3 nucleotides are TGCAGTGCTTTTGACAGAGGTCCCTACAATGAGCAGTTCTTC.

This clonotype appeared a few times. The chain combines TRBV27 with TRBJ2-5; 8 positions agree with TRBD1. This CDR3 has 15 residues. Germline CDR1 reads MNHEY; CDR2 reads SMNVEV (reference sequence). Unmatched junction bases numbered 9, after V lost 6 bases and J lost 3 bases. The CDR3 sequence: CASRVRGREKETQYF. The CDR3 DNA is TGTGCCAGCAGAGTCAGGGGGCGAGAGAAAGAGACCCAGTACTTC.

The gene calls are TRBV7-9 and TRBJ2-1; the D gene is possibly TRBD2 (6 bases). Looked up from germline, CDR1 is SEHNR and CDR2 is FQNEAQ (reference sequence). The CDR3 covers 15 residues. The germline V and J ends were trimmed by 0 bases and 6 bases, with 12 bases remaining between them. The CDR3 DNA follows: TGTGCCAGCAGCTTAGCAGGTCAGGAGGGCAATGAGCAGTTCTTC. This codes for CASSLAGQEGNEQFF.

This clonotype has just a few counts. The J gene is TRBJ2-4, the V gene TRBV7-3, with D possibly TRBD2 on 7 matching bases. The CDR3 is 16 residues long. The germline V gene encodes CDR1 SGHTA and CDR2 FQGTGA. Trimming pared 0 bases from V and 4 bases from J, leaving 13 bases between. As DNA, the CDR3 is TGTGCCAGCAGCTTAACGGGGGGGCCTGGGAAAAACATTCAGTACTTC. As protein: CASSLTGGPGKNIQYF.

This clonotype was found a few times. The chain has TRBV19 and TRBJ2-5; D gene unclear. CDR1 and CDR2 from the germline V gene are LNHDA and SQIVND (reference sequence). The CDR3 covers 14 residues. The germline V and J ends were trimmed by 4 bases and 2 bases, with 11 bases remaining between them. In nucleotides, the CDR3 is TGTGCCAGTAGTACCTCACAGATACAAGAGACCCAGTACTTC. As protein: CASSTSQIQETQYF.

This clonotype was observed at least ten times. The chain combines TRBV7-2 with TRBJ2-7; 16 bases are a match to TRBD2. The J segment lost 2 bases and the V segment lost 5 bases, leaving 3 bases of the junction unmatched. CDR1 and CDR2 (germline): SGHTA, FQGNSA. This CDR3 contains 16 residues. In nucleotides, the CDR3 is TGTGCCAGCAGCGCGGGACTAGCGGGGGGGACCTACGAGCAGTACGTC. This gives the protein CASSAGLAGGTYEQYV.

The rearrangement joins TRBV7-9 to TRBJ2-3; 15 bases are shared with TRBD2. This CDR3 is 19 amino acids long. Germline V gene data show CDR1 as SEHNR and CDR2 as FQNEAQ (reference sequence). Trimming removed 1 base from V and 4 bases from J; junction bases left unmatched: 9. The CDR3 reads CASSLEGLAGGNRADTQYF. The CDR3 DNA is TGTGCCAGCAGCTTAGAGGGACTAGCGGGGGGCAACCGAGCAGATACGCAGTATTTT.

This chain uses TRBV7-8 with TRBJ1-1; TRBD1 might be the D (5 bases). V was trimmed by 5 bases and J by 0 bases, leaving 16 bases between them. The CDR3 covers 16 residues. In germline, CDR1 is SGHVS, CDR2 FQNEAQ. CDR3 nucleotide sequence: TGTGCCAGCAGCCTGTTGGGACGGCAAATGAACACTGAAGCTTTCTTT. This gives the protein CASSLLGRQMNTEAFF.